This T cell receptor (beta chain) was recorded in a study of CD8 T cells in Susac syndrome. RNA, at about 0.45 to 1 ug, was reverse transcribed with random hexamers. TCRdb passed the immunoSEQ multiplex PCR reads through MiXCR, listing each CDR3 protein once. This sample has about 160,000 distinct CDR3 sequences, with just over 90% found just once. Germline V CDR1 and CDR2: DFQATT, SNEGSKA (reference sequence). This CDR3 contains 15 residues. V was clipped by 6 bases and J by 3 bases; unmatched bases: 12. This chain joins TRBV20-1 and TRBJ2-7; 9 bases match TRBD2. The TCR was taken from a human donor in good health. Material: CD4+ T cells from PBMCs. The CDR3 DNA is TGCAGTGCCCAGCGGGGGGTGGGTTCCTTCTACGAGCAGTACTTC. Its protein is CSAQRGVGSFYEQYF.